This TCR beta chain emerged from a study of blood T cell repertoires in COVID-19. Study-wide background: Researchers got acute and convalescent COVID-19 samples from the United States, Italy and Spain. T cells, B-cell-depleted T cells, or PBMCs supplied cDNA or gDNA.

Original analysis: Amplified reference gene primers provided the basis for estimating nucleated cell counts. This table comes from immunoSEQ multiplex PCR, and its TCRdb copy is limited to in-frame clones, with some not included. V, J and clone size are taken as reported in that table, and D and trimming were inferred from the DNA itself. The sample has tens of thousands of clones, about 74% seen once. Trimming cost V 6 bases and J 1 base; bases outside gene matches: 7. This CDR3 is built from 17 residues. Germline assignment: CDR1 MDHEN and CDR2 SYDVKM. The source of this sequence is a human donor with acute or convalescent COVID-19. The donor label of this sample is uncertain. This chain connects TRBV28 to TRBJ2-1; 12 bases agree with TRBD2. Sequenced sample: peripheral blood. CDR3 amino acids: CASRSGLAGRSYNEQFF. CDR3 coding DNA: TGTGCCAGCAGATCGGGACTAGCGGGTAGGTCCTACAATGAGCAGTTCTTC. Combining the CDR3 with reference TRBV28 and TRBJ2-1 gives the whole variable domain DVKVTQSSRYLVKRTGEKVFLECVQDMDHENMFWYRQDPGLGLRLIYFSYDVKMKEKGDIPEGYSVSREKKERFSLILESASTNQTSMYLCASRSGLAGRSYNEQFFGPGTRLTVL.